Sequencing of this T cell receptor (beta chain) was carried out in a study of identical twins. Study-wide findings and caveats: Invariant cells of the MAIT and iNKT types might have partly distorted the zero-insertion analyses. The study drew conclusions from cross-sectional statistical analysis, not from following the same donors.

TCRdb recomputed calls from the 5' RACE reads with MiXCR, one row per CDR3 protein. The data contain about 520,000 distinct CDR3 sequences, approximately 22% of them seen just once; the ten biggest clones take up around 1%. Comments on this clonotype: Antigen: not known.

CDR3 length: 15 amino acids. In germline, CDR1 is MNHEY, CDR2 SVGAGI. The ends were cut back, 0 bases at V and 6 bases at J, with 14 bases in the middle. These data also featured in a second study, about T cells expressing NK-cell markers.

This rearrangement joins TRBV6-5 to TRBJ1-2; D is unresolved. The sequencing input was CD4+ T cells sorted from blood. This TCR was sampled from a woman aged 18-29 years in good health. The CDR3 DNA is TGTGCCAGCAGTTACTCCAGGCCATCCCGGGATGGCTACACCTTC. Its translation is CASSYSRPSRDGYTF.